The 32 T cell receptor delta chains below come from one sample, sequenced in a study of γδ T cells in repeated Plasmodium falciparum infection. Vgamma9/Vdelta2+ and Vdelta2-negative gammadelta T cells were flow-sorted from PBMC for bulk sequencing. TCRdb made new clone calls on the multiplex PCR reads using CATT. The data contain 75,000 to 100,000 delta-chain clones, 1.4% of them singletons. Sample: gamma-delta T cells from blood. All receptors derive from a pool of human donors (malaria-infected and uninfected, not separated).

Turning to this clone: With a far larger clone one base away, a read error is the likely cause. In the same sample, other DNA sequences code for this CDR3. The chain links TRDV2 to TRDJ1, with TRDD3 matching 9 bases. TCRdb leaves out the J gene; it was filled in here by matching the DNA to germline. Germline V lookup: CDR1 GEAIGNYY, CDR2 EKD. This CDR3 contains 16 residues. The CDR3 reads CACDTGDTRYTDKLIF. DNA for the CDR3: TGTGCCTGTGACACCGGGGATACGCGGTACACTGATAAACTCATCTTT.

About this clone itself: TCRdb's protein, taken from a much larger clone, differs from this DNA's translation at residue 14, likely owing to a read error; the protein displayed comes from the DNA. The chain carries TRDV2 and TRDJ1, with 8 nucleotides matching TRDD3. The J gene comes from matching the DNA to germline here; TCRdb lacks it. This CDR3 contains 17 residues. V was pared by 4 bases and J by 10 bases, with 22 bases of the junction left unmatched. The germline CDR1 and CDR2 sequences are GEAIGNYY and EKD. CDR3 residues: CACEQLSGGRPMNRLIF. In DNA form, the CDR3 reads TGTGCCTGTGAACAATTGTCTGGGGGACGCCCTATGAATAGACTCATCTTT.

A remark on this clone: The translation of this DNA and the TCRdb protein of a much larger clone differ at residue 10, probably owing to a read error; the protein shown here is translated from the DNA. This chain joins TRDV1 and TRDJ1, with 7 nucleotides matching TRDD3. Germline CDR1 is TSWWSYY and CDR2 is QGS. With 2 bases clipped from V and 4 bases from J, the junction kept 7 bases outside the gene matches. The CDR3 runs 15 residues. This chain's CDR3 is CALGEKHGYVDKLIF. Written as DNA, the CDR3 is TGTGCTCTTGGGGAAAAGCATGGATACGTCGATAAACTCATCTTT.

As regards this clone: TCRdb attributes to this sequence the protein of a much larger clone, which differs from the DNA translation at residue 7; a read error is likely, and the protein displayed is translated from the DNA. DNA of the CDR3: TGTGCTCTTGGGGAGGGGATCGATCCGTACACCGATAAACTCATCTTT. Translated: CALGEGIDPYTDKLIF. The V gene is TRDV1, the J gene TRDJ1, with TRDD3 as a possible D gene (6 bases). Here the J gene came from matching the DNA to germline, since TCRdb omits it. The CDR3 runs to 16 residues. CDR1 is TSWWSYY, CDR2 QGS, per germline. V lost 3 bases and J lost 0, with 14 bases in between.

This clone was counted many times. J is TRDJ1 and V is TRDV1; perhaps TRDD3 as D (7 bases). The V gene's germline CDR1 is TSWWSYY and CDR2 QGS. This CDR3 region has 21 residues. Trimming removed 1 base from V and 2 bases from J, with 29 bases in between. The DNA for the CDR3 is TGTGCTCTTGGGGAACCCCCGAAGGCCTTCCCGTACTGGGGATATACCGATAAACTCATCTTT. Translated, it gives CALGEPPKAFPYWGYTDKLIF.

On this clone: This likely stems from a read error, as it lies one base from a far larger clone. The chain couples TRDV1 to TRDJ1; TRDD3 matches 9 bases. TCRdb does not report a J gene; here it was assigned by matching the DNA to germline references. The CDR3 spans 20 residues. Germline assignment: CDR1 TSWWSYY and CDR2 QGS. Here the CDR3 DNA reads TGTGCCCTTGGGGCTTCCTCCTGGGGATACGTGGATTGGTACACCGATAAACTCATCTTT. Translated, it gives CALGASSWGYVDWYTDKLIF.

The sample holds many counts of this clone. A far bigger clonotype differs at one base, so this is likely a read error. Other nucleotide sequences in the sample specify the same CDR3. CDR3 DNA: TGTGCTCTTGGGGAAGAGCTGGGGCTTAGGGCCACCGATAAACTCATCTTT. The encoded protein is CALGEELGLRATDKLIF. V is TRDV1 and J is TRDJ1; perhaps TRDD3 as D (6 bases). The CDR3 has 17 residues. Looked up from germline, CDR1 is TSWWSYY and CDR2 is QGS. Trimming took 2 bases from V and 1 from J, leaving 17 bases between them.

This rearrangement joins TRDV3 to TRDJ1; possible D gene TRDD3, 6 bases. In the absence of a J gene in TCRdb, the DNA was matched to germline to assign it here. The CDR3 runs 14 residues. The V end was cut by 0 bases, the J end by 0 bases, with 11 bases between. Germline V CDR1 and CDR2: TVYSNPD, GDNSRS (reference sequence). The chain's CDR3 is CAFRGGTYTDKLIF. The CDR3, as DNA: TGTGCCTTTAGGGGGGGGACCTACACCGATAAACTCATCTTT.

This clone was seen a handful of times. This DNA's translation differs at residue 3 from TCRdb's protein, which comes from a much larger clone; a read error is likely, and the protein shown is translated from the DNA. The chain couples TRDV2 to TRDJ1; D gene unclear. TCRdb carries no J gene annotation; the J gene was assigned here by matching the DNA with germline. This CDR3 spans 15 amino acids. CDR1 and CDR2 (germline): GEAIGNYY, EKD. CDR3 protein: CARDTVQRVTDKLIF. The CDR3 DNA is TGTGCCCGTGACACGGTCCAGCGCGTTACCGATAAACTCATCTTT.

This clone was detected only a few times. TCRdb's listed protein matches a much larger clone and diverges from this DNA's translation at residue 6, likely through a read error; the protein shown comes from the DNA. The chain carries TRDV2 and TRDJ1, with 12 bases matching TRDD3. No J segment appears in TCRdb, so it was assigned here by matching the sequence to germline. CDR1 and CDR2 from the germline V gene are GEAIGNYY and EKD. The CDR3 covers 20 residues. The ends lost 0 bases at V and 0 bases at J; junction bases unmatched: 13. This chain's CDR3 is CACDTARGWGIRRYTDKLIF. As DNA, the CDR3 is TGTGCCTGTGACACCGCCCGCGGCTGGGGGATACGAAGGTACACCGATAAACTCATCTTT.

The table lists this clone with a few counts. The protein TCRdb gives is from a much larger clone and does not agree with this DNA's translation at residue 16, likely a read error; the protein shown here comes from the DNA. The CDR3 nucleotides are TGTGCTCTTGGGGAAGTTACCCCTCCTTTAGCTAGCCTCTCGGGGGCGTACACCGATAAACTCATCTTT. Translating it yields CALGEVTPPLASLSGAYTDKLIF. V gene TRDV1 combines with J gene TRDJ1; D perhaps matches TRDD3 (5 bases). The J gene is absent in TCRdb and was assigned here via DNA matching to germline. Germline V gene lookup returns CDR1 TSWWSYY and CDR2 QGS. V lost 2 bases, J lost 0 bases, and 34 bases lay in between. This CDR3 is 23 amino acids long.

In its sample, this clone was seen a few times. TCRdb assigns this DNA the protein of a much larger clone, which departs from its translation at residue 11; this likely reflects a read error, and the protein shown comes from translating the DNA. CDR3 residues: CACRPFSTGGPYTDKLIF. CDR3 DNA: TGTGCCTGTCGTCCTTTTTCGACTGGGGGACCTTACACCGATAAACTCATCTTT. The V gene is TRDV2, the J gene TRDJ1; 9 nucleotides align to TRDD3. TCRdb is silent on the J gene; assignment here came from matching the DNA to germline. Germline V lookup: CDR1 GEAIGNYY, CDR2 EKD. V shed 6 bases and J 0 bases; nucleotides not matched to a gene: 16. The CDR3 runs 18 residues.

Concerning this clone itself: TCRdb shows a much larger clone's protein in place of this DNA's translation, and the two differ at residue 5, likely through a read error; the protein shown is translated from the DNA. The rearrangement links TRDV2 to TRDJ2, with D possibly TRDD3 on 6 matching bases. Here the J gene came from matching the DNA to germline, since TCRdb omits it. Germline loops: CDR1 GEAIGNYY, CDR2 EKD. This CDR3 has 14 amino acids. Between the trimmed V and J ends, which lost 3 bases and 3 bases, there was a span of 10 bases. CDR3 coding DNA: TGTGCCTGTGACGCCGGGATAATGACAGCACAACTCTTCTTT. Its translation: CACDAGIMTAQLFF.

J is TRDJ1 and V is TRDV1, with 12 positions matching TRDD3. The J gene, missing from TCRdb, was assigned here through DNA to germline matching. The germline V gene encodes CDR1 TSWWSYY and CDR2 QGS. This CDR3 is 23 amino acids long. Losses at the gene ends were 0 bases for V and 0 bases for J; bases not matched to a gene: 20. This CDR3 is CALGELGRRVLGDTILYTDKLIF. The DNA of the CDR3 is TGTGCTCTTGGGGAACTCGGGAGGAGAGTACTGGGGGATACCATTTTGTACACCGATAAACTCATCTTT.

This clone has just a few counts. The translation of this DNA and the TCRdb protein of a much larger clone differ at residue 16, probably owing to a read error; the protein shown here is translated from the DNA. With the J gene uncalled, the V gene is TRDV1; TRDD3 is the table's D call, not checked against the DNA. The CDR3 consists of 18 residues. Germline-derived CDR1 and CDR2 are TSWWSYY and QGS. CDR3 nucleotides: TGTGCTCTTGGGGATTTCCGGCTCTCCTCCCTATACACCGATAAACGCATCTTT. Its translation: CALGDFRLSSLYTDKRIF.

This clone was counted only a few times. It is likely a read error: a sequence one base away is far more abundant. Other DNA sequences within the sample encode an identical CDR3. The CDR3 DNA sequence: TGTGCCTGCGACACCGGGGACTCCTCCTGGGACACCCGACAGATGTTTTTC. Translation gives CACDTGDSSWDTRQMFF. V is TRDV2 and J is TRDJ3, with D possibly matching TRDD3 (5 bases). Assignment of the J gene here rests on matching the DNA to germline, because TCRdb gives none. Germline CDR1 is GEAIGNYY and CDR2 is EKD. CDR3 length: 17 residues.

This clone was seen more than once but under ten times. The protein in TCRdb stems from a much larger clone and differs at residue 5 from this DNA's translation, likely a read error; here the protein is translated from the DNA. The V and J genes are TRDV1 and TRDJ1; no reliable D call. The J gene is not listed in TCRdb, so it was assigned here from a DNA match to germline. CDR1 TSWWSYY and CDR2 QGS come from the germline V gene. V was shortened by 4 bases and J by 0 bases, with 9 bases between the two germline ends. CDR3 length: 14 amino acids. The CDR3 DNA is TGTGCTCTTGGGGGAGGGTCGTACACCGATAAACTCATCTTT. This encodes CALGGGSYTDKLIF.

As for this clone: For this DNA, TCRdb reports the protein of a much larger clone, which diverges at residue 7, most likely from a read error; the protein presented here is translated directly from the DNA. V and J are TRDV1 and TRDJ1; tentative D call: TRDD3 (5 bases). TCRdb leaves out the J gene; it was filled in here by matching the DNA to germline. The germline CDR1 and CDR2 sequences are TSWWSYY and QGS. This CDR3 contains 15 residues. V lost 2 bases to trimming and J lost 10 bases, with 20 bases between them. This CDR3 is CALGERRGRALGLIF. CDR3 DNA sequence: TGTGCTCTTGGGGAAAGGAGGGGGCGCGCCCTGGGACTCATCTTT.

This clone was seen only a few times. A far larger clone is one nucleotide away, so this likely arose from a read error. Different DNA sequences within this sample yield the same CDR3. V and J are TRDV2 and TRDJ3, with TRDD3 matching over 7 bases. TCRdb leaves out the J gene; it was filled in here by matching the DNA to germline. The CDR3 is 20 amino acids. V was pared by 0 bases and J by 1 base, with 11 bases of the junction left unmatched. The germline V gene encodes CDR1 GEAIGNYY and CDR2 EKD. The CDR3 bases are TGTGCCTGTGACACCCTTTCTGGGGGGACCGGATCCTGGGACACCCGACAGATGTTTTTC. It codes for CACDTLSGGTGSWDTRQMFF.

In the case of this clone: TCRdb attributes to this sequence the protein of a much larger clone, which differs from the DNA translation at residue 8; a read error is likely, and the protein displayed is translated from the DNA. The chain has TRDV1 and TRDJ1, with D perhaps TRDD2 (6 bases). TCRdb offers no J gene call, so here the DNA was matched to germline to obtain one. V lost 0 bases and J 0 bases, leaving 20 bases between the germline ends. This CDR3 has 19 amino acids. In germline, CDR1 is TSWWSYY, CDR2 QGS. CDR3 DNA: TGTGCTCTTGGGGAACTTCCGGTCTTCCTTTCCCCATACACCGATAAACTCATCTTT. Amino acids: CALGELPVFLSPYTDKLIF.

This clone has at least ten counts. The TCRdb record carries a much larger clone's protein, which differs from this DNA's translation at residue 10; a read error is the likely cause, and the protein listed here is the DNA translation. As DNA, the CDR3 is TGTGCTCTTGGGGAACTGTCCTACTGGTGGACCCCCTATAGTAAACTCATCTTT. Translated: CALGELSYWWTPYSKLIF. The gene calls are TRDV1 and TRDJ1; a possible D gene is TRDD2 (6 bases). Germline CDR1 is TSWWSYY and CDR2 is QGS. The V end was cut by 0 bases, the J end by 7 bases, with 24 bases between. The CDR3 has 18 amino acids.

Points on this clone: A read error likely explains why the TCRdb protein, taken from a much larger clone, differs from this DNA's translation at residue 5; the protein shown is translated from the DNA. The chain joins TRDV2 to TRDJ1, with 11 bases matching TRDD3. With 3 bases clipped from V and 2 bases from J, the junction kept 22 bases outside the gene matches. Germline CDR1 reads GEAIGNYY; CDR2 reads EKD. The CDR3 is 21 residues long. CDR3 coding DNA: TGTGCCTGTGACTCCGTGAAGGCTAGTCCTGGGGGATACAAAGAAACCGATAAACTCATCTTT. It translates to CACDSVKASPGGYKETDKLIF.

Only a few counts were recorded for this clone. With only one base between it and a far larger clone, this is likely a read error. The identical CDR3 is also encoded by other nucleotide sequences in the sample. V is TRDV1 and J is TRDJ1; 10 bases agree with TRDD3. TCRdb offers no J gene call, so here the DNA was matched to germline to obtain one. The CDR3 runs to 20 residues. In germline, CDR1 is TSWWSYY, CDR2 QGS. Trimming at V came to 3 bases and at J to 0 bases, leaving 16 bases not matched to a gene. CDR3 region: CALGDQFPAWGIHYTDKLIF. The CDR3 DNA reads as TGTGCTCTTGGGGACCAGTTCCCTGCGTGGGGGATACATTACACCGATAAACTCATCTTT.

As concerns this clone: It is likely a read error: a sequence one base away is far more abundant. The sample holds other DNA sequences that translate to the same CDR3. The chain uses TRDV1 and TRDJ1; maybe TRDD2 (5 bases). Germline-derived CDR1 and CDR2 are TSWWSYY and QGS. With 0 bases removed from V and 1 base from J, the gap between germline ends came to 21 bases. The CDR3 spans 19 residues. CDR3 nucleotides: TGTGCTCTTGGGGAACTTCATCTCCCTACGAAGGGTTCCACCGATAAACTCATCTTT. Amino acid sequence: CALGELHLPTKGSTDKLIF.

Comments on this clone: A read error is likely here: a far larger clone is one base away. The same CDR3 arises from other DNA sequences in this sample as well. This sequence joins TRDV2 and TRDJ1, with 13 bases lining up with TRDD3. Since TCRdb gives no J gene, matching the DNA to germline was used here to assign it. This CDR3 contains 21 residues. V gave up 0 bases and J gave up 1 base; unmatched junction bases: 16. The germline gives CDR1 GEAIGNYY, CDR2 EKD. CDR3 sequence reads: CACDTRTFQLLGDTRTDKLIF. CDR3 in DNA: TGTGCCTGTGACACCCGAACCTTCCAGCTACTGGGGGATACGCGCACCGATAAACTCATCTTT.

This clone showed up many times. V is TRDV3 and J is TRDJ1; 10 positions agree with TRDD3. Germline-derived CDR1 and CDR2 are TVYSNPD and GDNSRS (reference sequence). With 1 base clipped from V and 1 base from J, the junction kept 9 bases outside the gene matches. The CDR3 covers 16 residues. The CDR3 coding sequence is TGTGCCTTTAAACCCCAGTACTGGGGGATCACCGATAAACTCATCTTT. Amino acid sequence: CAFKPQYWGITDKLIF.

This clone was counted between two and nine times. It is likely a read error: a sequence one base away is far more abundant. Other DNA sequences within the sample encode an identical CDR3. The CDR3, as DNA: TGCGCTCTTGGGGAACCTATGGGCCATCCTACTGGGGGACGTCTGTACACCGATAAACTCATCTTT. It yields the protein CALGEPMGHPTGGRLYTDKLIF. The genes are TRDV1 and TRDJ1, with 9 nucleotides matching TRDD3. TCRdb leaves out the J gene; it was filled in here by matching the DNA to germline. The CDR3 consists of 22 residues. Germline values: CDR1 TSWWSYY, CDR2 QGS.

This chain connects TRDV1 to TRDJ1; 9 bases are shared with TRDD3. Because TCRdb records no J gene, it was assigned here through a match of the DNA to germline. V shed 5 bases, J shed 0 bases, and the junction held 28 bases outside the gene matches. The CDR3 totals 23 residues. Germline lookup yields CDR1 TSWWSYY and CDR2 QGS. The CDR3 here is CALGTPLFPTLLGDRQYTDKLIF. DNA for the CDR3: TGTGCTCTTGGGACACCTCTGTTTCCAACGCTACTGGGGGACCGCCAGTACACCGATAAACTCATCTTT.

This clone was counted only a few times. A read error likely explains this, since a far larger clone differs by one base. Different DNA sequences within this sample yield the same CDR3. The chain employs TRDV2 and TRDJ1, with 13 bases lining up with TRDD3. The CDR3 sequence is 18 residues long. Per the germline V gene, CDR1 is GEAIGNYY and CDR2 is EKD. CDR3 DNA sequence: TGTGCCTGTGACAATCTACTGGGGGATACGGGCGTGACCGATAAGCTCATCTTT. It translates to CACDNLLGDTGVTDKLIF.

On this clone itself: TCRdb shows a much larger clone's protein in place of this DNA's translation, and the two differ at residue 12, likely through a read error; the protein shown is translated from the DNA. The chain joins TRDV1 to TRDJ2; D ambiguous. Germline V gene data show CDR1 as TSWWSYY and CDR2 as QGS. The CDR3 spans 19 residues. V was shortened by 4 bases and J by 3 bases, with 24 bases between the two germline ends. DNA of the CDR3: TGTGCTCTTGGGGGGCTACGAGCCAGCACCCTAGCCCTGACAGCACAACTCTTCTTT. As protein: CALGGLRASTLALTAQLFF.

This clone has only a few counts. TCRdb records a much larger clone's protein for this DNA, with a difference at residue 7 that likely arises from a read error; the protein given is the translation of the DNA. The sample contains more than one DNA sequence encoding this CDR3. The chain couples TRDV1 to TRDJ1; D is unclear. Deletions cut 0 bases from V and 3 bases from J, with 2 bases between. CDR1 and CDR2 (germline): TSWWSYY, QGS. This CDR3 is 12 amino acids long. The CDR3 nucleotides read TGTGCTCTTGGGGAACTCGCCGATAAACTCATCTTT. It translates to CALGELADKLIF.

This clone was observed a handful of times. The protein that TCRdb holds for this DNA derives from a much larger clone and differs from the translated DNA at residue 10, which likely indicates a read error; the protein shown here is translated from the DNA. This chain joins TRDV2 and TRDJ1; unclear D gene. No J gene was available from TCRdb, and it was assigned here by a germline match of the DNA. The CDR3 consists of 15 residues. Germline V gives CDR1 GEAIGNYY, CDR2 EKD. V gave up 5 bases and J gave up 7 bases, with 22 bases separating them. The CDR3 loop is CACVRTESYRPKLIF. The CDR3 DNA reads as TGTGCCTGTGTTCGCACAGAGTCGTACAGGCCTAAACTCATCTTT.